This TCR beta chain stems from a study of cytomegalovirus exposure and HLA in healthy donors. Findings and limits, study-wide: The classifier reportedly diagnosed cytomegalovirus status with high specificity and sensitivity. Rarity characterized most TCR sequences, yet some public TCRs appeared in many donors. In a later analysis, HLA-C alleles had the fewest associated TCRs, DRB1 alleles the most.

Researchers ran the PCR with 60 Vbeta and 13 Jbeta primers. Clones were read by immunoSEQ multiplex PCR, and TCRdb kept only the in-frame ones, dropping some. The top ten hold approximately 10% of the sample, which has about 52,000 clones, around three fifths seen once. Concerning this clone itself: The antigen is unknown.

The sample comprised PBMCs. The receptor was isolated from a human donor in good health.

The chain's CDR3 is CASSLGTGNSGNTIYF. The CDR3 coding sequence is TGTGCCAGCTCCCTCGGGACAGGGAACTCTGGAAACACCATATATTTT. This chain connects TRBV18 to TRBJ1-3; 9 bases agree with TRBD1. V shed 6 bases, J shed 0 bases, and the junction held 6 bases outside the gene matches. The CDR3 is 16 amino acids. CDR1 is KGHSH and CDR2 is LQKENI in the germline V gene.